This T cell receptor (beta chain) was captured in a study of shared clonotypes between healthy human individuals. Study-wide results and caveats: A handful of donors showed sharing of roughly 5% of naive CD4 clonotypes.

Germline V gives CDR1 DFQATT, CDR2 SNEGSKA (reference sequence). V was shortened by 3 bases and J by 8 bases, with 10 bases between the two germline ends. The CDR3 runs 11 residues. Clones were sequenced by immunoSEQ multiplex PCR, and TCRdb holds only the in-frame ones, with some missing. The repertoire holds 1,500,000 or so clones, with around 97% as singletons. The count of this clone is one. What it recognizes is unknown. This clonotype was obtained from a man aged 25-45 years in good health. Sequenced sample: naive CD4+ T cells sorted from blood. Subset: CD45RA+ positively selected. The chain carries TRBV20-1 and TRBJ1-1; D uncertain. The CDR3 loop reads CSASKTREAFF. The CDR3 DNA is TGCAGTGCTAGCAAGACTCGGGAAGCTTTCTTT.